There are a few counts of the clone carrying this TCR beta chain. Its antigen is not identified. Trimming stripped 10 bases from V and 3 bases from J, with 18 bases between. The CDR3 is 14 amino acids. Germline V lookup: CDR1 MNHEY, CDR2 SVGAGI. These data belong to a study of T cell repertoires in cytomegalovirus infection. Whole-study context: Use of recently identified HLA-C-restricted and well-studied HLA-B-restricted CMV epitopes was part of the study. Evidence of both CMV infection and a matching HLA type came from public TCR beta signatures.

TCRdb recomputed calls from the reads with MiXCR, one row per CDR3 protein. The table has under 450,000 distinct CDR3 sequences, nearly 35% seen once. Study-level points and caveats: Cumulative frequency of public TCR beta families picked out carriers of CMV plus the relevant HLA. In two of eight donors, the top clonotype was HLA-C-restricted CMV-specific.

The sequencing here drew on cultured PBMCs, taken from culture after CMV antigen stimulation. This rearrangement joins TRBV6-5 to TRBJ1-1, with a tentative D call TRBD1 (5 bases). The TCR sequence derives from a human donor in good health (CMV status not recorded). Some clones in this sample may be carry-over from other donors' samples. The DNA of the CDR3 is TGTGCCACCGGGACGGGTTTTTTATACACTGAAGCTTTCTTT. Translated, it gives CATGTGFLYTEAFF.